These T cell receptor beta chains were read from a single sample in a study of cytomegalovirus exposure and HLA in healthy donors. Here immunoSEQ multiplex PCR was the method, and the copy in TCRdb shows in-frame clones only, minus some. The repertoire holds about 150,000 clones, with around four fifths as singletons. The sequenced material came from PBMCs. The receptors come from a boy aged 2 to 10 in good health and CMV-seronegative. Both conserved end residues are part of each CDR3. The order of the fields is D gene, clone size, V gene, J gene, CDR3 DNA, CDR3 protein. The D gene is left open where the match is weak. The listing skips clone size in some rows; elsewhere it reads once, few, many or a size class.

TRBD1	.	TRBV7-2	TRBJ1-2	TGTGCCAGCAGTCCAGACAGGGGCAGCAGTGGCTACACCTTC	CASSPDRGSSGYTF
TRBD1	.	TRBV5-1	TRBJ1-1	TGCGCCAGCAGCTTGGTTACTCCAGGGGGGATTAACACTGAAGCTTTCTTT	CASSLVTPGGINTEAFF
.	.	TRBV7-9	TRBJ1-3	TGTGCCAGCAGATTAGGGGCGCAGGGTACCTCTGGAAACACCATATATTTT	CASRLGAQGTSGNTIYF
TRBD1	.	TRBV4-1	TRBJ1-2	TGCGCCAGCAGCCAAGCAGGGACAGGGGGCTATGGCTACACCTTC	CASSQAGTGGYGYTF
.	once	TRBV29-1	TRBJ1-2	TGCAGCGTCCCCAGACCGGGAGGGGGCTATGGCTACACCTTC	CSVPRPGGGYGYTF
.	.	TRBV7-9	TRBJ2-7	TGTGCCAGCAGCCAAGGGGGGGGCTACGAGCAGTACTTC	CASSQGGGYEQYF
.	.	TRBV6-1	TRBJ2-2	TGTGCCAGCAGAACCGAGCGGAACACCGGGGAGCTGTTTTTT	CASRTERNTGELFF
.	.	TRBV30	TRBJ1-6	TGTGCCTGGATTTATCCACAGGGTAATTCACCCCTCCACTTT	CAWIYPQGNSPLHF
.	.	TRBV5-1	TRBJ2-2	TGCGCCAGCAGCTTGGTTAGCGGAATTGCGAACACCGGGGAGCTGTTTTTT	CASSLVSGIANTGELFF
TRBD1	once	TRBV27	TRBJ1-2	TGTGCCAGCAGATCGAGCGGGACAGGCTATGGCTACACCTTC	CASRSSGTGYGYTF
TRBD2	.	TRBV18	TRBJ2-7	TGTGCCAGCTCACCAGGGACTAGCGGGAGCAGCCACGAGCAGTACTTC	CASSPGTSGSSHEQYF
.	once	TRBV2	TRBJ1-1	TGTGCCAGCAGTGACGAGCGGGACTTTATGAGGGAGGCTTTCTTT	CASSDERDFMREAFF
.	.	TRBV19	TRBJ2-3	TGTGCCAGTAGAAGGGGCGCTGGGGATACGCAGTATTTT	CASRRGAGDTQYF
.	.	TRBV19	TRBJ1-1	TGTGCCAGTGAATCCGAGGGCGGTGAAGCTTTCTTT	CASESEGGEAFF
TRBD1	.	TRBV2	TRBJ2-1	TGTGCCAGCATTGCCACCGGGACAGGGGGCGATGAGCAGTTCTTC	CASIATGTGGDEQFF
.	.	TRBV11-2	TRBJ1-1	TGTGCCAGCAGCTTAACCACATTGGAAGCTTTCTTT	CASSLTTLEAFF
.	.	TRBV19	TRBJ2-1	TGTGCCAGTGGAGGTGGGAGCCCTAATGAGCAGTTCTTC	CASGGGSPNEQFF
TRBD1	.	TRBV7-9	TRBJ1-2	TGTGCCAGCAGCCCAAGAACAGGGGAGTACTATGGCTACACCTTC	CASSPRTGEYYGYTF
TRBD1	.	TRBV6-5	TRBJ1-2	TGTGCCAGCAGTTACTCGGACAGGATGGGGGAAGGCTACACCTTC	CASSYSDRMGEGYTF
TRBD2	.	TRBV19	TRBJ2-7	TGTGCCAGTAGTATCAGCGGGAACGAGCAGTACTTC	CASSISGNEQYF
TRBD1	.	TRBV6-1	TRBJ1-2	TGTGCCAGCAACCGACAGGGGAGGAATGGCTACACCTTC	CASNRQGRNGYTF
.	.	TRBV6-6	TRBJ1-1	TGTGCCAGCAAACCGGGACAAACGAACACTGAAGCTTTCTTT	CASKPGQTNTEAFF
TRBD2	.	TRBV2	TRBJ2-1	TGTGCCAGCAGTTTTATGGCGGGAGAGGGATACAATGAGCAGTTCTTC	CASSFMAGEGYNEQFF
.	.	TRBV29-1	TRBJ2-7	TGCAGCGTTGGGACTACCCGAGACTACGAGCAGTACTTC	CSVGTTRDYEQYF
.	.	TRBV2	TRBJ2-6	TGTGCCAGCAGTGAACAGGCAGGGGACGTCCTGACTTTC	CASSEQAGDVLTF
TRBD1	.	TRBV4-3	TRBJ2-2	TGCGCCAGCAGCCAACAGGGCAGGGGGCGATCCACCGGGGAGCTGTTTTTT	CASSQQGRGRSTGELFF
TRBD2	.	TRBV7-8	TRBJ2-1	TGTGCCAGCAGCTTAACGATAGCGGGTTTCAATGAGCAGTTCTTC	CASSLTIAGFNEQFF
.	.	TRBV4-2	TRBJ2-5	TGTGCCAGCAGCCAAGATAATCGGGGGGAGACCCAGTACTTC	CASSQDNRGETQYF
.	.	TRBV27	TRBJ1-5	TGTGCCAGCTCCGGGGGGTTCGGTCAGCCCCAGCATTTT	CASSGGFGQPQHF
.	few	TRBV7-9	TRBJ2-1	TGTGCCAGCAGCCACACTAGTTTTCCGTTCTTC	CASSHTSFPFF
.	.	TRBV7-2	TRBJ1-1	TGTGCCAGCAGATCACAGGCCTCGAACACTGAAGCTTTCTTT	CASRSQASNTEAFF
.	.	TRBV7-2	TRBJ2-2	TGTGCCAGCAGCTTAGCGGGGGGGCCGGGCACCGGGGAGCTGTTTTTT	CASSLAGGPGTGELFF
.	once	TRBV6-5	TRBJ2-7	TGTGCCAGCGGAGACTCCTCATACGAGCAGTACTTC	CASGDSSYEQYF
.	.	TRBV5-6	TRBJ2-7	TGTGCCAGCAGGAAAAGCGGTTATTCCTACGAGCAGTACTTC	CASRKSGYSYEQYF
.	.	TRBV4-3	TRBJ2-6	TGCGCCAGCAGCCAAGATCGGGGGGCCAACGTCCTGACTTTC	CASSQDRGANVLTF
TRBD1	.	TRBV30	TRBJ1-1	TGTGCCTCCCGGACAGGGGACACTGAAGCTTTCTTT	CASRTGDTEAFF
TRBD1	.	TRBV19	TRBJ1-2	TGTGCCAGTAGCATTCGGGGACAGAACTATGGCTACACCTTC	CASSIRGQNYGYTF
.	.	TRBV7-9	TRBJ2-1	TGTGCCAGCAGCTTAGTACAGACCGGGGATGAGCAGTTCTTC	CASSLVQTGDEQFF
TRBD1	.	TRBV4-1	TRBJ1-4	TGCGCCAGCAGCCAAGTGGGGACAGTTAATGAAAAACTGTTTTTT	CASSQVGTVNEKLFF
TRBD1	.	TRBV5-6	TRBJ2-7	TGTGCCAGCAGCTTCAGGACAGGGGCCTACAACGAGCAGTACTTC	CASSFRTGAYNEQYF
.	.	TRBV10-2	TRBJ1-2	TGCGCCACCCGGGAGGGCAGAACTAACTATGGCTACACCTTC	CATREGRTNYGYTF
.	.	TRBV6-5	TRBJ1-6	TGTGCCAGCAGTTACTCTCGACAGATTAATTCACCCCTCCACTTT	CASSYSRQINSPLHF
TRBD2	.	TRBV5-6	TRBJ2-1	TGTGCCAGCAGCGTGTCTAGCGGGGGATACAATGAGCAGTTCTTC	CASSVSSGGYNEQFF
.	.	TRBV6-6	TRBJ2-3	TGTGCCAGCGGAAACACAGGGCGGGCGAGCACAGATACGCAGTATTTT	CASGNTGRASTDTQYF
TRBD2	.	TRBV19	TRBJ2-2	TGTGCCAGTCTAGCGGAGATCACCGGGGAGCTGTTTTTT	CASLAEITGELFF
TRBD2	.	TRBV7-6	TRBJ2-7	TGTGCCAGCAGCTTAGAGGTAGCGGGAGCGGCCGAGCAGTACTTC	CASSLEVAGAAEQYF
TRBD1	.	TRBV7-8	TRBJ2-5	TGTGCCAGCAGCCGAGGACAGGGATGGGAGACCCAGTACTTC	CASSRGQGWETQYF
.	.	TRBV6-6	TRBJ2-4	TGTGCCAGCAGCCCAGATTTAGCCAAAAACATTCAGTACTTC	CASSPDLAKNIQYF
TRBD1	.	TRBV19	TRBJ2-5	TGTGCCAGTAGTATAGTAGGGGGCGAGACCCAGTACTTC	CASSIVGGETQYF
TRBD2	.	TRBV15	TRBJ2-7	TGTGCCACCAGCAGAGATGGGAGGGAGACAGTCCACGAGCAGTACTTC	CATSRDGRETVHEQYF
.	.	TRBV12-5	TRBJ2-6	TGTGCTAGTGGTTTGGCGAGTCTCCCCTCTGGGGCCAACGTCCTGACTTTC	CASGLASLPSGANVLTF
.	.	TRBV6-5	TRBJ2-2	TGTGCCAGCAGCCCCCAGGGTTTGAACACCGGGGAGCTGTTTTTT	CASSPQGLNTGELFF